This T cell receptor beta chain was sequenced for a study of spatial heterogeneity in lung cancer. Overall study context: Fewer alpha-chain than beta-chain sequences were consistently detected.

The CDR3 has 14 residues. Germline CDR1 reads MNHEY; CDR2 reads SVGAGI. Trimming at V came to 7 bases and at J to 5 bases, leaving 9 bases not matched to a gene. TCRdb independently ran MiXCR on the 5' RACE reads; one entry per CDR3 protein. The sample lists tens of thousands of distinct CDR3 sequences; approximately 12% were seen once. This clonotype has more than one count but fewer than ten. Time point here: sample taken at primary tumor resection. This TCR was recovered from a male donor with early-stage non-small cell lung cancer. V is TRBV6-5 and J is TRBJ1-2; 8 nucleotides agree with TRBD1. The starting material was PBMCs, obtained at surgery. CDR3 DNA sequence: TGTGCCAGCAAAAACAGGGGGGAATTTTATGGCTACACCTTC. Protein product: CASKNRGEFYGYTF.